Presented here are 10 T cell receptor beta chains from one specimen sequenced in a study of T cell repertoires in ileal Crohn's disease. The data were produced by immunoSEQ multiplex PCR, yet TCRdb's version contains in-frame clones alone and is incomplete. The sample contains approximately 13,000 clones, about three quarters of which appear only once. The sequencing input was ileal tissue. The origin of the receptors is an adult with Crohn's disease.

V usage is TRBV28 and J usage is TRBJ1-2; D possibly corresponds to TRBD1 (6 bases). Germline V gives CDR1 MDHEN, CDR2 SYDVKM. Deletions cut 7 bases from V and 4 bases from J, with 19 bases between. This CDR3 spans 15 amino acids. In DNA, the CDR3 is TGTGCCAGCAATACGTGGGGGGGGCGCCGCTATGGCTACACCTTC. Translating gives CASNTWGGRRYGYTF.

The chain joins TRBV18 to TRBJ2-2; D is perhaps TRBD1 (6 bases). V was shortened by 4 bases and J by 7 bases, with 10 bases between the two germline ends. This CDR3 has 13 residues. Germline loops: CDR1 KGHSH, CDR2 LQKENI. As DNA, the CDR3 is TGTGCCAGCTCACTACAGGGTTACGGGGAGCTGTTTTTT. Its protein product is CASSLQGYGELFF.

The rearrangement links TRBV7-6 to TRBJ2-3, with a possible D match to TRBD2 (5 bases). The CDR3 runs 14 residues. Germline CDR1 reads SGHVS; CDR2 reads FNYEAQ. Trimming pared 5 bases from V and 2 bases from J, leaving 11 bases between. The CDR3 spells CASSPQTTTDTQYF. The CDR3 nucleotides are TGTGCCAGCAGCCCACAGACTACCACAGATACGCAGTATTTT.

V usage is TRBV4-2 and J usage is TRBJ2-7; 9 bases line up with TRBD2. Unmatched junction bases numbered 11, after V lost 5 bases and J lost 6 bases. The CDR3 covers 15 residues. CDR1 LGHNA and CDR2 YNFKEQ come from the germline V gene. CDR3 amino acids: CASSTSPLAGSEQYF. The CDR3 DNA follows: TGTGCCAGCAGCACATCCCCCCTAGCGGGGTCCGAGCAGTACTTC.

This rearrangement joins TRBV7-9 to TRBJ2-7; D gene uncertain. This CDR3 spans 18 amino acids. Trimming shortened V by 1 base and J by 3 bases, and 22 bases separated the two germline ends. Germline loops: CDR1 SEHNR, CDR2 FQNEAQ (reference sequence). The CDR3 region has the DNA TGTGCCAGCAGCTTAGGACCAGCTGTGGCAGGCATCCTCTACGAGCAGTACTTC. This translates into CASSLGPAVAGILYEQYF.

The chain has TRBV7-2 and TRBJ2-3; D possibly corresponds to TRBD1 (6 bases). Trimming cost V 6 bases and J 2 bases, with 15 bases left between them. This CDR3 region has 15 residues. Germline V lookup: CDR1 SGHTA, CDR2 FQGNSA. The CDR3 DNA follows: TGTGCCAGCAGGATTACAGGGACCAACACAGATACGCAGTATTTT. It translates to CASRITGTNTDTQYF.

The chain is built from TRBV5-5 and TRBJ2-3, with 10 bases fitting TRBD1. With 4 bases clipped from V and 9 bases from J, the junction kept 11 bases outside the gene matches. Germline V gene lookup returns CDR1 SGHKS and CDR2 YYEKEE (reference sequence). This CDR3 contains 15 residues. The CDR3 nucleotides are TGTGCCAGCAGCAACCCGGGACAGGGGTCGCGGACGCAGTATTTT. Residues: CASSNPGQGSRTQYF.

The chain combines TRBV30 with TRBJ2-2; 11 nucleotides match TRBD2. The CDR3 runs to 16 residues. CDR1 GTSNPN and CDR2 SVGIG come from the germline V gene (reference sequence). The V segment lost 3 bases and the J segment 5 bases; nucleotides outside the gene matches: 8. CDR3 nucleotide sequence: TGTGCCTGGAGGCCCCTAGCGGGGGGTCTGACCGGGGAGCTGTTTTTT. Its translation is CAWRPLAGGLTGELFF.

This CDR3 reads CASSPGTLNTKNIQYF. CDR3 DNA sequence: TGTGCCAGCAGCCCCGGGACACTGAATACCAAAAACATTCAGTACTTC. This chain joins TRBV5-5 and TRBJ2-4, with a tentative D call TRBD1 (6 bases). CDR1 is SGHKS, CDR2 YYEKEE, per germline (reference sequence). V was shortened by 4 bases and J by 2 bases, with 16 bases between the two germline ends. This CDR3 spans 16 amino acids.

The chain couples TRBV10-3 to TRBJ1-1; no clear D. The CDR3 has 11 residues. Germline CDR1 ENHRY, CDR2 SYGVKD. V was pared by 3 bases and J by 8 bases, with 7 bases between. CDR3 nucleotides: TGTGCCATCAGTGATAATTCCGAAGCTTTCTTT. Protein product: CAISDNSEAFF.